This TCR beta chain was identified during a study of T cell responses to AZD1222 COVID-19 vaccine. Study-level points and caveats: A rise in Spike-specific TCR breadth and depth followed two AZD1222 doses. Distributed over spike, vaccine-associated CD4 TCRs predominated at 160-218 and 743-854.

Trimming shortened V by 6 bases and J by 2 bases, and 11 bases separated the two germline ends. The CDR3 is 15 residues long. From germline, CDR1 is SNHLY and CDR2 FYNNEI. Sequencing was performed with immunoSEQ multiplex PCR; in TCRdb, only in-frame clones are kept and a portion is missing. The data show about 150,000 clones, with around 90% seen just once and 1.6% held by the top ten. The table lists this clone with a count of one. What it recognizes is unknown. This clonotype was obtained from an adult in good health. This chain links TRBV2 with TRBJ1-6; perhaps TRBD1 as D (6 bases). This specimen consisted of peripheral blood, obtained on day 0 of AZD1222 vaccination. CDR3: CASRGQDTYNSPLHF. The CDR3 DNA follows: TGTGCCAGCAGGGGACAAGACACCTATAATTCACCCCTCCACTTT. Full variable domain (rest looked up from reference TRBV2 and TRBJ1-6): EPEVTQTPSHQVTQMGQEVILRCVPISNHLYFYWYRQILGQKVEFLVSFYNNEISEKSEIFDDQFSVERPDGSNFTLKIRSTKLEDSAMYFCASRGQDTYNSPLHFGNGTRLTVT.